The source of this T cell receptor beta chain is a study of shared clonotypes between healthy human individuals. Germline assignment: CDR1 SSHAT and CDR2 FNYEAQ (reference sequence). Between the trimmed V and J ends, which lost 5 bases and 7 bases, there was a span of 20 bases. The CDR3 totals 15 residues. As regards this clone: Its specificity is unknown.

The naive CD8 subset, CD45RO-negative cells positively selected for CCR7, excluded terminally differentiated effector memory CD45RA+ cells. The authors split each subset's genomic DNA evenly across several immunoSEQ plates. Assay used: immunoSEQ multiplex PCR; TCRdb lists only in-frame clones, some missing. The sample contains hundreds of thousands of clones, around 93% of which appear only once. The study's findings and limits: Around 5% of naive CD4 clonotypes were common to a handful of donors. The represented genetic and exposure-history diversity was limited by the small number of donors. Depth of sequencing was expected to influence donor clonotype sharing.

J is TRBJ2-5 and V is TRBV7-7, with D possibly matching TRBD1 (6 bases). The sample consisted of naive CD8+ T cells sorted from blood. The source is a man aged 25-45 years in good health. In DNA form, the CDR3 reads TGTGCCAGCAGCCCCCGTCCAGGGGATGGGGTGACCCAGTACTTC. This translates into CASSPRPGDGVTQYF.